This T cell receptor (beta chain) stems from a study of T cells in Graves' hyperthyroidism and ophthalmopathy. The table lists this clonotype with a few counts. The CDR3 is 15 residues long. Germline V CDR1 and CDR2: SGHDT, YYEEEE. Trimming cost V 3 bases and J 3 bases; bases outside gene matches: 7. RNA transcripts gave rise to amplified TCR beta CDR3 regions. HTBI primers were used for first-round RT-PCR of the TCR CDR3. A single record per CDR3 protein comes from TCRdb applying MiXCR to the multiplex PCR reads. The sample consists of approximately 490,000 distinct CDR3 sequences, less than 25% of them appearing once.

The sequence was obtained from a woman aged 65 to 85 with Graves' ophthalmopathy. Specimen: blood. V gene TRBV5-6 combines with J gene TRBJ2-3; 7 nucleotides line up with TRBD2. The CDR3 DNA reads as TGTGCCAGCAGCTGGCGGACTAGTCGGACAGATACGCAGTATTTT. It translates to CASSWRTSRTDTQYF.